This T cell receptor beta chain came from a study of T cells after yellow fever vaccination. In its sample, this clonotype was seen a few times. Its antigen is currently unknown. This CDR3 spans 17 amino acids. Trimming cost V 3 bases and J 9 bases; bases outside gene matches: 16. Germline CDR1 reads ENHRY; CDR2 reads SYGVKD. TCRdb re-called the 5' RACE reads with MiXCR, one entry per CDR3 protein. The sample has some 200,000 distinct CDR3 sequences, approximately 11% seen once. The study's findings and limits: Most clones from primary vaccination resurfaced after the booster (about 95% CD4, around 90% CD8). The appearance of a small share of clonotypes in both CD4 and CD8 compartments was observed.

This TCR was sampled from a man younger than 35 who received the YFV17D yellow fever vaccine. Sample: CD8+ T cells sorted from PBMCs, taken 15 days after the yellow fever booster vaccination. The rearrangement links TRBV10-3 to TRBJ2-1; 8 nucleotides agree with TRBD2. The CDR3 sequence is CAISDGLAGPGWSEQFF. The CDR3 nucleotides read TGTGCCATCAGTGATGGGTTAGCGGGGCCCGGATGGAGTGAGCAGTTCTTC.